The T cell receptor (beta chain) described here comes from a study of pediatric ulcerative colitis. Produced via immunoSEQ multiplex PCR; TCRdb's table is partial and in-frame only. The sample consists of tens of thousands of clones, 60% to 75% of them appearing once. During colonoscopy, one to two rectal pinch biopsies were collected. In the case of this clone: Its antigen remains unknown.

Study-wide points: Blood-rectal clonal overlap within each person was significantly higher in ulcerative colitis patients than controls.

The sequencing input was gut tissue. The sequence came from a boy aged 5-17 years with moderate ulcerative colitis.

The CDR3 DNA reads as TGTGCCAGCAGCCATTCCGGGACAGGGAACCACGAGCAGTACTTC. This codes for CASSHSGTGNHEQYF. The chain uses TRBV6-5 and TRBJ2-7; 9 nucleotides match TRBD1. Germline values: CDR1 MNHEY, CDR2 SVGAGI. CDR3 length: 15 amino acids. J lost 5 bases, V lost 6 bases, and 11 bases had no gene match.